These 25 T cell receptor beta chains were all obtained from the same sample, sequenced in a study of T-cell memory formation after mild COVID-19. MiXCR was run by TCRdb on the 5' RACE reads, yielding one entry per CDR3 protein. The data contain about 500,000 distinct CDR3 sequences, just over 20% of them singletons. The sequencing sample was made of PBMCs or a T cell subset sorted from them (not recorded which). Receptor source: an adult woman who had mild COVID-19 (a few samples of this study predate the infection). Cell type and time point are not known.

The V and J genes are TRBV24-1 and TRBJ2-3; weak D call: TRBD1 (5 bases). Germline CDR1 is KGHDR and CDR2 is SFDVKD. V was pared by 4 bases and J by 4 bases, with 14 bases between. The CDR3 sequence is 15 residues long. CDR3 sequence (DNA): TGTGCCACCAGTGACACAGGAAGTACCCCAGATACGCAGTATTTT. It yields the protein CATSDTGSTPDTQYF.

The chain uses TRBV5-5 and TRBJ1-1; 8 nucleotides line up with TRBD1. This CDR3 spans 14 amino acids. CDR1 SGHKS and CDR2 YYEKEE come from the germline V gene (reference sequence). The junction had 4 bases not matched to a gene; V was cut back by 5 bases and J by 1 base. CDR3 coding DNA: TGTGCCAGCAGTTATGGACAGGGGAACACTGAAGCTTTCTTT. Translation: CASSYGQGNTEAFF.

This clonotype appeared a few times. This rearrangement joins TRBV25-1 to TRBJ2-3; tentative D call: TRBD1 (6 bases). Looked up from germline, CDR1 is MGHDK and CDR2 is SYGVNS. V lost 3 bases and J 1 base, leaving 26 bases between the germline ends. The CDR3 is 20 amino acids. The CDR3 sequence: CASSDHLAGTNNKGTDTQYF. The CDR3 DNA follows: TGTGCCAGCAGTGATCACCTCGCCGGGACAAACAATAAAGGCACAGATACGCAGTATTTT.

CDR3 coding DNA: TGTGCCAGCAGCTTGGCAGGGCCTAATCAGCCCCAGCATTTT. This sequence encodes CASSLAGPNQPQHF. V is TRBV7-9 and J is TRBJ1-5; TRBD1 might be the D (5 bases). CDR1 SEHNR and CDR2 FQNEAQ come from the germline V gene (reference sequence). The CDR3 runs to 14 residues. Trimming took off 3 bases at V and 4 bases at J, with 10 bases between the two ends.

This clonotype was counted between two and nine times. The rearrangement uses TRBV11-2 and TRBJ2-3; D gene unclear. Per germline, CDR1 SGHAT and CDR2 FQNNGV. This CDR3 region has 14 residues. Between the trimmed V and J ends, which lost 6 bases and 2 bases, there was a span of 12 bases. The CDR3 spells CASRPLVPTDTQYF. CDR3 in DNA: TGTGCCAGCAGGCCTCTAGTTCCCACAGATACGCAGTATTTT.

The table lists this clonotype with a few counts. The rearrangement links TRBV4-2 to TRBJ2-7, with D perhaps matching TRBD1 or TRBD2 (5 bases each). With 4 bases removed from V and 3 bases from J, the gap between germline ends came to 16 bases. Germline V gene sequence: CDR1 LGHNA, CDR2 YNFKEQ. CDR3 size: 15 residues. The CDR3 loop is CASSPSGPENYEQYF. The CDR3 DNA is TGTGCCAGCAGCCCCTCGGGACCTGAGAACTACGAGCAGTACTTC.

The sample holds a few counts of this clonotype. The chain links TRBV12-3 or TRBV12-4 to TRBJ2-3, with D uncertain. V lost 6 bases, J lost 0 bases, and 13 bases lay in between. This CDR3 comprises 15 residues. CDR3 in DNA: TGTGCCAGCAGCCCTGGCCCCTCTAGCACAGATACGCAGTATTTT. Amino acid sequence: CASSPGPSSTDTQYF.

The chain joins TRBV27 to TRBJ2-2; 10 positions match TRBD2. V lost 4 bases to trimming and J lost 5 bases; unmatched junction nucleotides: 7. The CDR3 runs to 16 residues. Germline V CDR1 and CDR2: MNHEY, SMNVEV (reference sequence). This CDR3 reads CASSSKRGGPTGELFF. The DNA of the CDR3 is TGTGCCAGCAGTTCCAAGCGGGGGGGCCCGACCGGGGAGCTGTTTTTT.

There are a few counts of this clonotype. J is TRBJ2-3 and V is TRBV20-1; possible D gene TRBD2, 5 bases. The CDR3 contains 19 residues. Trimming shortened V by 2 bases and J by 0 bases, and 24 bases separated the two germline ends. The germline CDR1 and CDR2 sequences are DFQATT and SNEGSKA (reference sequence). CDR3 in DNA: TGCAGTGCTAGATCTAGGACTTCAACTCCTACTACTAGCACAGATACGCAGTATTTT. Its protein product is CSARSRTSTPTTSTDTQYF.

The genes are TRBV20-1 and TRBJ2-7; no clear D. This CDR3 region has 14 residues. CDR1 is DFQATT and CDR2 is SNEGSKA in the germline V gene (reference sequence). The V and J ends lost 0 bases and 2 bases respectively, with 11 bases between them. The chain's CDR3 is CSARDRSGAYEQYF. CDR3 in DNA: TGCAGTGCTAGAGACAGGTCCGGAGCCTACGAGCAGTACTTC.

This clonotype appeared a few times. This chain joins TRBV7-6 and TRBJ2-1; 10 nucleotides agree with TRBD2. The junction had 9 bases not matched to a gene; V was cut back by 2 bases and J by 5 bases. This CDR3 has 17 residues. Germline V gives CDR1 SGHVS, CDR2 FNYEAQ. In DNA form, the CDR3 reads TGTGCCAGCAGCTTAACTAGCGGGGTTAATGGGGACAATGAGCAGTTCTTC. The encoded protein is CASSLTSGVNGDNEQFF.

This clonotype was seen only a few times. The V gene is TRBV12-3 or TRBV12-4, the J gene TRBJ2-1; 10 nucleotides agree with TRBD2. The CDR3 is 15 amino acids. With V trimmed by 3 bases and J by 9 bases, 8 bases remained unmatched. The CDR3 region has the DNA TGTGCCAGCAGTTTTCGAACTAGCGGGATGGGTGAGCAGTTCTTC. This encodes CASSFRTSGMGEQFF.

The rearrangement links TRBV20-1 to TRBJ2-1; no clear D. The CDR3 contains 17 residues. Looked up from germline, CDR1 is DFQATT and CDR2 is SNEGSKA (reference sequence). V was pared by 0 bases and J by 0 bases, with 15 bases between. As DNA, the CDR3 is TGCAGTGCTAGAGACGAAGCGCCACCTCGCTCCTACAATGAGCAGTTCTTC. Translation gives CSARDEAPPRSYNEQFF.

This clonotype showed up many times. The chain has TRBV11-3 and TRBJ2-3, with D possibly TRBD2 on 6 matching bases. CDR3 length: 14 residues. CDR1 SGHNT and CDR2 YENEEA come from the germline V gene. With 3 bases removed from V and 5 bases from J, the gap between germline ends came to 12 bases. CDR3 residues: CASSFVGSVDTQYF. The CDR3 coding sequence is TGTGCCAGCAGCTTCGTCGGGAGTGTAGATACGCAGTATTTT.

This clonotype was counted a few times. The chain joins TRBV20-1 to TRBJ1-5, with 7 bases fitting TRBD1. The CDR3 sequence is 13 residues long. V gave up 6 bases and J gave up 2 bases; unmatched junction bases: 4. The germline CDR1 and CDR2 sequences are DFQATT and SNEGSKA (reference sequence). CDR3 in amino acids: CSAQDRGNQPQHF. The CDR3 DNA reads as TGCAGTGCCCAAGACAGGGGCAATCAGCCCCAGCATTTT.

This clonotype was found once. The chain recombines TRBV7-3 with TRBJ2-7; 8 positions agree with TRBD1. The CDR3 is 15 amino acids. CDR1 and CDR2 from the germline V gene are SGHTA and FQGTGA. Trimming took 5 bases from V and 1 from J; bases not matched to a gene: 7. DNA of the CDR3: TGTGCCAGCAGCCTTACAGGGGGAAGGTCCTACGAGCAGTACTTC. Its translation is CASSLTGGRSYEQYF.

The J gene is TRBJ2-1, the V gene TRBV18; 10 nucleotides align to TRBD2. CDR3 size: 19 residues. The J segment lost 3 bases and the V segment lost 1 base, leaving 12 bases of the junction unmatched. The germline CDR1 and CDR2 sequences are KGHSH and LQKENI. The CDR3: CASSPLFLTGTSDYNEQFF. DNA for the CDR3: TGTGCCAGCTCACCACTATTCTTAACCGGGACTAGCGACTACAATGAGCAGTTCTTC.

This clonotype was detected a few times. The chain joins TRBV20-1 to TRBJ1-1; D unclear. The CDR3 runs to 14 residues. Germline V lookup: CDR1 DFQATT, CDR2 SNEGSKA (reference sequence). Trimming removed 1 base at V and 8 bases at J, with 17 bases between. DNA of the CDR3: TGCAGTGCTAGAGTACCCGGGTCGGTGGGGGAAGCTTTCTTT. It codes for CSARVPGSVGEAFF.

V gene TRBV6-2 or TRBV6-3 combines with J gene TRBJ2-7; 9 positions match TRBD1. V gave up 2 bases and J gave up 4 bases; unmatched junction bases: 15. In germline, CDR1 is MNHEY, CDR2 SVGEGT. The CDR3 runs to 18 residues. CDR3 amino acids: CASSYGGQTGGPWYEQYF. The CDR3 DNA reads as TGTGCCAGCAGTTACGGGGGACAGACAGGGGGTCCTTGGTACGAGCAGTACTTC.

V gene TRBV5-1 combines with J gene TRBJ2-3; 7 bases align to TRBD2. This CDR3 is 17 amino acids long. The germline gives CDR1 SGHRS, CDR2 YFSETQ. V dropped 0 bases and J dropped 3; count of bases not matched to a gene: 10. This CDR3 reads CASSLGPLAGRTDTQYF. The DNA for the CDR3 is TGCGCCAGCAGCTTGGGACCTTTAGCGGGTAGAACAGATACGCAGTATTTT.

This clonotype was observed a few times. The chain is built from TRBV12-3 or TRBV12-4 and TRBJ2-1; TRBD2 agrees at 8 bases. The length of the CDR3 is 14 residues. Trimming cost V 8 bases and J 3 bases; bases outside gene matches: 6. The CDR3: CASGSGSNYNEQFF. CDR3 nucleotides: TGTGCCAGCGGCAGCGGGAGTAACTACAATGAGCAGTTCTTC.

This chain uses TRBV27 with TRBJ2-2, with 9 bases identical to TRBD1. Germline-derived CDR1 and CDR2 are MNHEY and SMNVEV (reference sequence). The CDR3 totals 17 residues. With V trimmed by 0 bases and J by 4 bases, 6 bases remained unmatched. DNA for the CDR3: TGTGCCAGCAGTTTATCAAGGGGGACAGGGTCCACCGGGGAGCTGTTTTTT. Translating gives CASSLSRGTGSTGELFF.

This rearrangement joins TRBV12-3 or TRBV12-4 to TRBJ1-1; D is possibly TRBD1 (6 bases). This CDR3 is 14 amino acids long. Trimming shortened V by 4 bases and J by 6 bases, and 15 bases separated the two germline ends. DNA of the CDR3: TGTGCCAGCAGTTCCCAGAGGGGGTTCGCTGAAGCTTTCTTT. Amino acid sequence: CASSSQRGFAEAFF.

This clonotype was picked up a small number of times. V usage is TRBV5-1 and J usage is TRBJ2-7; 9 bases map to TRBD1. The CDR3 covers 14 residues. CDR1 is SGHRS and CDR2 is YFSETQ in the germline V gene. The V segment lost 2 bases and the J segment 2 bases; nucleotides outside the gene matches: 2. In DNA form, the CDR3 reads TGCGCCAGCAGCTTTGACAGGGGGGCCTACGAGCAGTACTTC. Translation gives CASSFDRGAYEQYF.

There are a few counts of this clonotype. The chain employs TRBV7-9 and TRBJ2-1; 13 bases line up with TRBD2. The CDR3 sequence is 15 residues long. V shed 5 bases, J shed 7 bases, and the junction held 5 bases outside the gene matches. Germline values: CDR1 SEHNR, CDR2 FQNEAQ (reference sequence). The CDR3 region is CASSRRTSGSNEQFF. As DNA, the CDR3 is TGTGCCAGCAGCCGGAGGACTAGCGGGAGTAATGAGCAGTTCTTC.